This entry is about one TCR beta chain. The data derive from a study of blood T cell repertoires in COVID-19. Overall study context: T cells, B-cell-depleted T cells, or PBMCs provided the cDNA or gDNA that served as material.

In the study's own analysis: Nucleated cell number was recorded as an estimate derived from reference gene primer amplification. TCRdb's copy holds only in-frame clones and misses some; the assay was immunoSEQ multiplex PCR. V and J calls and clone size follow that table, whereas D and trimming were derived from the DNA. The table lists tens of thousands of clones, 70% to 90% of them singletons, with about 2.9% in the top ten. CDR3 length: 15 amino acids. With V trimmed by 1 base and J by 6 bases, 5 bases remained unmatched. Looked up from germline, CDR1 is SGHNT and CDR2 is YYREEE (reference sequence).

V gene TRBV5-4 combines with J gene TRBJ2-3; 10 nucleotides agree with TRBD2. The receptor comes from a woman over 75 with acute or convalescent COVID-19. Specimen: peripheral blood. The CDR3 loop reads CASSLQLAGEDTQYF. The CDR3 coding sequence is TGTGCCAGCAGCTTGCAGCTAGCGGGGGAGGATACGCAGTATTTT.